Presented here are 27 T cell receptor beta chains from one specimen sequenced in a study of blood T cell repertoires in COVID-19. The assay was immunoSEQ multiplex PCR, and TCRdb's table has in-frame clones only and misses some. The data show 250,000 to 300,000 clones, approximately 90% seen once. Source material: peripheral blood. Receptor source: a woman aged 25-40 years with COVID-19, enrolled during active disease.

The chain couples TRBV6-1 to TRBJ1-3, with D tentatively TRBD1 (6 bases). Germline V gene sequence: CDR1 MNHNS, CDR2 SASEGT. V was cut by 1 base and J by 4 bases, with 17 bases left in between. The CDR3 totals 17 residues. The CDR3 coding sequence is TGTGCCAGCAGTGAAGTCCTCCCAGGGGCTAACGGAAACACCATATATTTT. Translating it yields CASSEVLPGANGNTIYF.

J is TRBJ2-5 and V is TRBV5-6; 9 positions agree with TRBD1. In germline, CDR1 is SGHDT, CDR2 YYEEEE. V trimming: 2 bases; J trimming: 2 bases; junction bases outside the gene matches: 1. CDR3 length: 14 residues. The CDR3 sequence: CASSFGQGQETQYF. As DNA, the CDR3 is TGTGCCAGCAGCTTTGGACAGGGGCAAGAGACCCAGTACTTC.

The genes are TRBV18 and TRBJ1-1; unclear D gene. Per germline, CDR1 KGHSH and CDR2 LQKENI. The CDR3 has 13 amino acids. Trimming stripped 3 bases from V and 1 base from J, with 6 bases between. The CDR3: CASSPRGNTEAFF. As DNA, the CDR3 is TGTGCCAGCTCACCCCGAGGGAACACTGAAGCTTTCTTT.

This clone was found once. This chain links TRBV2 with TRBJ2-7; 8 nucleotides align to TRBD1. The germline gives CDR1 SNHLY, CDR2 FYNNEI. This CDR3 region has 13 residues. J was trimmed by 9 bases and V by 7 bases; bases with no gene match: 11. In DNA, the CDR3 is TGTGCCAGCACCGCCGGACAGGGAATAAGGCAGTACTTC. The encoded protein is CASTAGQGIRQYF.

V and J are TRBV3-1 (or the pseudogene TRBV3-2) and TRBJ2-7, with 9 bases identical to TRBD2. The trim removed 3 bases at V and 0 bases at J, leaving 6 bases unmatched. Germline CDR1 LGHDT, CDR2 YNNKEL (reference sequence). The CDR3 loop spans 16 amino acids. The CDR3 DNA follows: TGTGCCAGCAGCCAGGACGTTAGCGGGAGCTCCTACGAGCAGTACTTC. The encoded protein is CASSQDVSGSSYEQYF.

The rearrangement uses TRBV5-4 and TRBJ1-1, with TRBD1 matching 9 bases. Germline values: CDR1 SGHNT, CDR2 YYREEE (reference sequence). J was trimmed by 6 bases and V by 4 bases; bases with no gene match: 10. CDR3 size: 15 residues. CDR3: CASSHIDRGDSEAFF. The CDR3 coding sequence is TGTGCCAGCAGCCATATCGACAGGGGGGATTCTGAAGCTTTCTTT.

CDR3 region: CASSFQSPGSNQPQHF. CDR3 DNA sequence: TGTGCCAGCAGCTTTCAGTCCCCGGGGAGCAATCAGCCCCAGCATTTT. The V call is TRBV5-4, the J call TRBJ1-5, with no clear D. This CDR3 is 16 amino acids long. Germline loops: CDR1 SGHNT, CDR2 YYREEE (reference sequence). The germline V and J ends were trimmed by 2 bases and 1 base, with 13 bases remaining between them. Variable domain in full (rest from reference TRBV5-4 and TRBJ1-5): ETGVTQSPTHLIKTRGQQVTLRCSSQSGHNTVSWYQQALGQGPQFIFQYYREEENGRGNFPPRFSGLQFPNYSSELNVNALELDDSALYLCASSFQSPGSNQPQHFGDGTRLSIL.

The CDR3 DNA follows: TGTGCCAGTATGGGCCAGGGTGGCACTGAAGCTTTCTTT. This gives the protein CASMGQGGTEAFF. The chain joins TRBV19 to TRBJ1-1, with TRBD1 as a possible D gene (5 bases). The germline gives CDR1 LNHDA, CDR2 SQIVND (reference sequence). Trimming cost V 7 bases and J 4 bases, with 13 bases left between them. This CDR3 has 13 residues. Using reference TRBV19 and TRBJ1-1 for the parts outside the CDR3, the full variable domain is DGGITQSPKYLFRKEGQNVTLSCEQNLNHDAMYWYRQDPGQGLRLIYYSQIVNDFQKGDIAEGYSVSREKKESFPLTVTSAQKNPTAFYLCASMGQGGTEAFFGQGTRLTVV.

The chain employs TRBV7-9 and TRBJ2-7; 8 nucleotides align to TRBD2. The CDR3 runs to 16 residues. The J segment lost 2 bases and the V segment lost 5 bases, leaving 11 bases of the junction unmatched. Germline CDR1 reads SEHNR; CDR2 reads FQNEAQ (reference sequence). The CDR3 DNA sequence: TGTGCCAGCAGCCCTCAGACTAGCGAGTTTACCTACGAGCAGTACTTC. This codes for CASSPQTSEFTYEQYF.

Only one count was recorded for this clone. This rearrangement joins TRBV5-4 to TRBJ2-1; TRBD2 agrees at 7 bases. Germline values: CDR1 SGHNT, CDR2 YYREEE (reference sequence). Trimming cost V 0 bases and J 4 bases; bases outside gene matches: 4. The CDR3 is 15 amino acids. The CDR3 loop reads CASSLEERGYNEQFF. CDR3 DNA: TGTGCCAGCAGCTTGGAGGAGCGGGGATACAATGAGCAGTTCTTC.

The chain uses TRBV6-1 and TRBJ1-6, with D unresolved. Trimming stripped 3 bases from V and 0 bases from J, with 15 bases between. The germline V gene encodes CDR1 MNHNS and CDR2 SASEGT. The CDR3 sequence is 18 residues long. Here the CDR3 DNA reads TGTGCCAGCAGTGATCTGGCGGGCCTAAGCTCCTATAATTCACCCCTCCACTTT. Protein: CASSDLAGLSSYNSPLHF.

The rearrangement joins TRBV5-1 to TRBJ1-1; 8 bases line up with TRBD1. The V segment lost 4 bases and the J segment 2 bases; nucleotides outside the gene matches: 10. The CDR3 consists of 16 residues. The germline gives CDR1 SGHRS, CDR2 YFSETQ. The CDR3 nucleotides read TGCGCCAGCAGCAATCGGGCAGGGGGCAAAAACACTGAAGCTTTCTTT. Protein: CASSNRAGGKNTEAFF.

The V and J genes are TRBV7-6 and TRBJ1-3; 10 positions agree with TRBD1. The CDR3 runs to 16 residues. Germline lookup yields CDR1 SGHVS and CDR2 FNYEAQ. The ends lost 5 bases at V and 4 bases at J; junction bases unmatched: 8. The CDR3, as DNA: TGTGCCAGCAGCCGGGACAGGGGATCGTCGGGAAACACCATATATTTT. As protein: CASSRDRGSSGNTIYF.

The CDR3 loop is CASSRALQGSETQYF. The CDR3 DNA sequence: TGTGCCAGCAGCCGAGCCCTACAGGGATCGGAGACCCAGTACTTC. J is TRBJ2-5 and V is TRBV7-8, with D possibly being TRBD1 (6 bases). V shed 5 bases and J shed 5 bases, with 18 bases lying between them. The CDR3 runs to 15 residues. In germline, CDR1 is SGHVS, CDR2 FQNEAQ.

V and J are TRBV6-5 and TRBJ1-2; 7 bases map to TRBD1. V shed 8 bases and J 0 bases; nucleotides not matched to a gene: 3. Germline CDR1 reads MNHEY; CDR2 reads SVGAGI. The CDR3 extends over 13 amino acids. For the CDR3, the DNA is TGTGCCAGCCGGACAGGTGCTAACTATGGCTACACCTTC. Protein product: CASRTGANYGYTF.

The J gene is TRBJ1-1, the V gene TRBV7-9; no reliable D call. Germline V gene data show CDR1 as SEHNR and CDR2 as FQNEAQ (reference sequence). The CDR3 contains 14 residues. V was trimmed by 7 bases and J by 0 bases, leaving 12 bases between them. CDR3 sequence: CASNEGLLNTEAFF. As DNA, the CDR3 is TGTGCCAGCAACGAAGGACTTCTGAACACTGAAGCTTTCTTT.

V usage is TRBV5-1 and J usage is TRBJ1-1; D ambiguous. This CDR3 is 12 amino acids long. Per germline, CDR1 SGHRS and CDR2 YFSETQ. Trimming shortened V by 4 bases and J by 7 bases, and 11 bases separated the two germline ends. The CDR3 bases are TGCGCCAGCAGCACAAATTCCCTTGAAGCTTTCTTT. This translates into CASSTNSLEAFF.

The chain links TRBV27 to TRBJ1-4; 8 positions match TRBD1. V trimming: 5 bases; J trimming: 7 bases; junction bases outside the gene matches: 9. The CDR3 totals 15 residues. The germline gives CDR1 MNHEY, CDR2 SMNVEV (reference sequence). The CDR3 spells CASSPTGGRREKLFF. The CDR3 DNA is TGTGCCAGCAGTCCCACAGGGGGACGCCGTGAAAAACTGTTTTTT.

This rearrangement joins TRBV30 to TRBJ2-1; 16 bases fit TRBD2. The CDR3 contains 16 residues. Germline V gene lookup returns CDR1 GTSNPN and CDR2 SVGIG (reference sequence). The J segment lost 8 bases and the V segment lost 2 bases, leaving 6 bases of the junction unmatched. This chain's CDR3 is CAWSLGLAGGQDEQFF. The CDR3 nucleotides are TGTGCCTGGAGTTTGGGACTAGCGGGAGGGCAGGATGAGCAGTTCTTC.

V usage is TRBV15 and J usage is TRBJ1-2; D remains ambiguous. V dropped 1 base and J dropped 4 bases, with 10 bases sitting between them. The CDR3 loop spans 14 amino acids. In germline, CDR1 is LNHNV, CDR2 YYDKDF (reference sequence). The CDR3 region is CATSRGVGIYGYTF. The CDR3 DNA sequence: TGTGCCACCAGCAGAGGGGTCGGGATCTATGGCTACACCTTC.

The gene calls are TRBV5-1 and TRBJ2-7; TRBD1 matches 8 bases. Trimming removed 5 bases from V and 2 bases from J; junction bases left unmatched: 6. CDR1 SGHRS and CDR2 YFSETQ come from the germline V gene. The CDR3 is 14 residues long. The CDR3 reads CASSREGQAYEQYF. The CDR3 bases are TGCGCCAGCAGTCGTGAGGGACAGGCCTACGAGCAGTACTTC.

The chain combines TRBV29-1 with TRBJ1-1; no reliable D call. V lost 1 base, J lost 3 bases, and 6 bases lay in between. Germline V CDR1 and CDR2: SQVTM, ANQGSEA. The CDR3 runs to 12 residues. This CDR3 reads CSVEGSYTEAFF. For the CDR3, the DNA is TGCAGCGTTGAAGGGAGCTACACTGAAGCTTTCTTT.

The genes are TRBV19 and TRBJ1-5; D might be TRBD1 (6 bases). V was shortened by 3 bases and J by 4 bases, with 19 bases between the two germline ends. In germline, CDR1 is LNHDA, CDR2 SQIVND (reference sequence). The CDR3 extends over 17 amino acids. The CDR3 reads CASSIIQGIFRNQPQHF. Written as DNA, the CDR3 is TGTGCCAGTAGTATTATACAGGGAATCTTTAGGAATCAGCCCCAGCATTTT.

Concerning this clone itself: Other DNA sequences from this sample encode an identical CDR3 as well. This chain uses TRBV18 with TRBJ1-5; D gene uncertain. The CDR3 length is 15 residues. Trimming pared 1 base from V and 0 bases from J, leaving 7 bases between. The germline gives CDR1 KGHSH, CDR2 LQKENI. CDR3 protein: CASSPLGDSNQPQHF. The CDR3 nucleotides are TGTGCCAGCTCACCACTGGGAGATAGCAATCAGCCCCAGCATTTT.

The chain is built from TRBV11-3 and TRBJ1-1, with 10 bases identical to TRBD1. The CDR3 extends over 17 amino acids. With 5 bases clipped from V and 2 bases from J, the junction kept 11 bases outside the gene matches. Germline lookup yields CDR1 SGHNT and CDR2 YENEEA. CDR3 in DNA: TGTGCCAGCAGCGCAGACAGGGGGCAGGGAGGAAACACTGAAGCTTTCTTT. It specifies CASSADRGQGGNTEAFF.

The chain couples TRBV7-8 to TRBJ2-7; 9 bases are a match to TRBD1. After removal of 10 bases from V and 0 bases from J, the junction contained 7 bases not matched to a gene. Germline V gene data show CDR1 as SGHVS and CDR2 as FQNEAQ. The length of the CDR3 is 14 residues. CDR3: CAIERTGVSYEQYF. CDR3 DNA sequence: TGTGCCATCGAAAGGACAGGGGTCTCCTACGAGCAGTACTTC. Complete variable domain (other parts from reference TRBV7-8 and TRBJ2-7): GAGVSQSPRYKVAKRGQDVALRCDPISGHVSLFWYQQALGQGPEFLTYFQNEAQLDKSGLPSDRFFAERPEGSVSTLKIQRTQQEDSAVYLCAIERTGVSYEQYFGPGTRLTVT.

The CDR3 bases are TGTGCCAGCAGGCGGGACCAGAACACTGAAGCTTTCTTT. Encoded protein: CASRRDQNTEAFF. J is TRBJ1-1 and V is TRBV2; D might be TRBD1 (5 bases). Deletions cut 6 bases from V and 1 base from J, with 9 bases between. CDR3 length: 13 amino acids. From germline, CDR1 is SNHLY and CDR2 FYNNEI. The entire variable domain, with the rest obtained from reference TRBV2 and TRBJ1-1, is as follows: EPEVTQTPSHQVTQMGQEVILRCVPISNHLYFYWYRQILGQKVEFLVSFYNNEISEKSEIFDDQFSVERPDGSNFTLKIRSTKLEDSAMYFCASRRDQNTEAFFGQGTRLTVV.